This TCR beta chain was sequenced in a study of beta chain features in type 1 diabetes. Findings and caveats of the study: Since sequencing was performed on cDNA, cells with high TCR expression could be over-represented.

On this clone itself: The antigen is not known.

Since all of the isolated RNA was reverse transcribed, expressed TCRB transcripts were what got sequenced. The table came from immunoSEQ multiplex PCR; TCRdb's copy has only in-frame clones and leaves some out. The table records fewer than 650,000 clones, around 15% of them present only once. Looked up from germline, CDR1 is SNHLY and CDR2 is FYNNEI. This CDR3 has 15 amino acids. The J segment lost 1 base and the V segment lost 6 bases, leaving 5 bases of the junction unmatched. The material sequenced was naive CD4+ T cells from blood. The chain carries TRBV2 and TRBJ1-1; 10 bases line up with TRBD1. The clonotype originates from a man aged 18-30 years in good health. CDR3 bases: TGTGCCAGCAGACCCCGACAGGGGGCGAACACTGAAGCTTTCTTT. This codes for CASRPRQGANTEAFF.